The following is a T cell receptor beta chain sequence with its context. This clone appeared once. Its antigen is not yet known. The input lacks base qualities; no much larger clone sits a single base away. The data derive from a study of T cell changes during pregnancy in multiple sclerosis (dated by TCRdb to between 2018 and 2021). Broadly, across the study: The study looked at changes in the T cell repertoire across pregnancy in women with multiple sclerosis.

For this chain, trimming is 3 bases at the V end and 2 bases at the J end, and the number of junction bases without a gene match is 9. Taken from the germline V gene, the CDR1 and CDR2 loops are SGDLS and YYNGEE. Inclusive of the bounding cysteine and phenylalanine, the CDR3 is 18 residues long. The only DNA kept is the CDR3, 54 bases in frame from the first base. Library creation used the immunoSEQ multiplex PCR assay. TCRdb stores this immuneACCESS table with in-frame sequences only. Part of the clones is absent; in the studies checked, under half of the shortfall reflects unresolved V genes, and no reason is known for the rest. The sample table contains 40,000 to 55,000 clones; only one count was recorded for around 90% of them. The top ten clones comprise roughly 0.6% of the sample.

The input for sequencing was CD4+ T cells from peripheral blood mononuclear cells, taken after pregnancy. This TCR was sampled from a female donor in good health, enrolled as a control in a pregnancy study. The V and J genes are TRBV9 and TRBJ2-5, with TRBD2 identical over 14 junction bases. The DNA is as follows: TGTGCCAGCAGCGGACGACTAGCGGGGGGGCGTGGGCAAGAGACCCAGTACTTC. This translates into CASSGRLAGGRGQETQYF.